This paragraph covers one T cell receptor beta chain sequence. Antigen unknown. The source of the sample is a study of T cell responses to AZD1222 COVID-19 vaccine. Method: immunoSEQ multiplex PCR; TCRdb's copy keeps in-frame clones and lacks some. The sample carries around 150,000 clones, 92% recorded once. General study findings and limits: The reported proportion of spike-specific TCRs targeting unmutated variant regions was nearly half. The number of AZD1222 recipients seropositive at baseline was only 5 to 7. Recipients of two AZD1222 doses showed rising Spike-specific TCR breadth and depth. The span of vaccine-associated CD4 TCRs extended across spike, with dominance at 160-218 and 743-854.

Specimen: peripheral blood, collected 28 days after the second AZD1222 dose. The TCR sequence derives from an adult who received the AZD1222 COVID-19 vaccine.

CDR3 bases: TGTGCCACCAGCAGAGTAGGGAAGGCAGGGGGAACAGATACGCAGTATTTT. This gives the protein CATSRVGKAGGTDTQYF. V and J are TRBV15 and TRBJ2-3; TRBD1 aligns across 7 bases. Trimming at V came to 1 base and at J to 3 bases, leaving 10 bases not matched to a gene. Per germline, CDR1 LNHNV and CDR2 YYDKDF (reference sequence). CDR3 length equals 17 residues.